This is a list of T cell receptor beta chains from one sample in a study of shared clonotypes between healthy human individuals. Method: immunoSEQ multiplex PCR; TCRdb's copy keeps in-frame clones and lacks some. The sample lists some 1.5 million clones, roughly 98% occurring once. The sample consisted of naive CD4+ T cells sorted from blood. These receptors were obtained from a man aged 25-45 years in good health. CDR3s include the opening cysteine and the closing phenylalanine or tryptophan. The D gene is left open where the match is weak. Size tells how often a clone was seen (once, few, many) or the class of an expanded clone, and some rows leave it out.

>TRBD1|NA|TRBJ1-5|TRBV2
CASRGPGQGHQPQHF
TGTGCCAGCAGGGGACCGGGACAGGGCCATCAGCCCCAGCATTTT
>TRBD1|NA|TRBJ2-7|TRBV5-1
CASSLRTGDYEQYF
TGCGCCAGCAGCCTCAGGACAGGAGACTACGAGCAGTACTTC
>NA|once|TRBJ1-3|TRBV6-5
CASSYGVHSGNTIYF
TGTGCCAGCAGTTACGGAGTCCACTCTGGAAACACCATATATTTT
>NA|NA|TRBJ2-1|TRBV7-9
CASSLGIGHNEQFF
TGTGCCAGCAGCTTAGGTATAGGCCACAATGAGCAGTTCTTC
>NA|NA|TRBJ2-7|TRBV2
CASSGGGEAPYEQYF
TGTGCCAGCAGTGGGGGCGGAGAAGCCCCTTACGAGCAGTACTTC
>NA|once|TRBJ1-1|TRBV4-1
CASSQLSRKSNTEAFF
TGCGCCAGCAGCCAACTGAGCAGGAAATCGAACACTGAAGCTTTCTTT
>NA|once|TRBJ1-2|TRBV29-1
CSVIGEDGYTF
TGCAGCGTTATTGGTGAGGATGGCTACACCTTC
>NA|NA|TRBJ2-7|TRBV6-1
CASSPYGDYEQYF
TGTGCCAGCAGTCCTTACGGGGACTACGAGCAGTACTTC
>NA|NA|TRBJ1-5|TRBV15
CATSRDGRGNQPQHF
TGTGCCACCAGCAGAGATGGGCGGGGGAATCAGCCCCAGCATTTT
>NA|NA|TRBJ2-5|TRBV5-1
CASSLVGTLMGETQYF
TGCGCCAGCAGCTTGGTTGGCACCTTAATGGGAGAGACCCAGTACTTC
>NA|NA|TRBJ1-1|TRBV5-1
CASSPNYRFLGTEAFF
TGCGCCAGCAGTCCAAATTACAGGTTTTTGGGCACTGAAGCTTTCTTT
>NA|NA|TRBJ1-4|TRBV9
CASSTRGATNEKLFF
TGTGCCAGCAGCACGAGGGGGGCAACTAATGAAAAACTGTTTTTT
>NA|NA|TRBJ2-5|TRBV18
CASSPAGETQYF
TGTGCCAGCTCACCCGCGGGGGAGACCCAGTACTTC
>TRBD1|NA|TRBJ1-4|TRBV5-1
CASSRTGKTNEKLFF
TGCGCCAGCAGCCGGACAGGGAAAACTAATGAAAAACTGTTTTTT
>NA|NA|TRBJ2-1|TRBV5-6
CASSLWSGWLYNEQFF
TGTGCCAGCAGCTTGTGGTCTGGGTGGCTGTACAATGAGCAGTTCTTC
>TRBD1|NA|TRBJ2-1|TRBV7-8
CASSSRQGGADNEQFF
TGTGCCAGCAGCTCAAGGCAAGGGGGCGCCGACAATGAGCAGTTCTTC
>NA|NA|TRBJ1-2|TRBV2
CASSEMTLGYGYTF
TGTGCCAGCAGTGAGATGACTTTGGGCTATGGCTACACCTTC
>NA|NA|TRBJ2-1|TRBV28
CASSSGGRYNEQFF
TGTGCCAGCAGTTCCGGGGGCCGATACAATGAGCAGTTCTTC
>NA|NA|TRBJ1-3|TRBV21-1
CASSKYAPGGRSGNTIYF
TGTGCCAGCAGCAAATACGCCCCAGGAGGGAGGTCTGGAAACACCATATATTTT
>NA|NA|TRBJ2-3|TRBV9
CASSVAPGFDTQYF
TGTGCCAGCAGCGTAGCTCCAGGGTTCGATACGCAGTATTTT
>TRBD1|few|TRBJ1-2|TRBV5-4
CASSLGTGEFYGYTF
TGTGCCAGCAGCTTGGGGACAGGGGAGTTCTATGGCTACACCTTC
>NA|NA|TRBJ1-2|TRBV19
CASSILADYGYTF
TGTGCCAGTAGTATCCTGGCGGACTATGGCTACACCTTC
>TRBD1|NA|TRBJ1-4|TRBV5-6
CASSIDRGAKLFF
TGTGCCAGCAGCATAGACAGGGGCGCAAAACTGTTTTTT
>NA|NA|TRBJ1-5|TRBV28
CASGGYVKPQHF
TGTGCCTCCGGGGGGTACGTCAAGCCCCAGCATTTT
>NA|NA|TRBJ1-1|TRBV19
CASSARRGLFYTEAFF
TGTGCCAGTAGTGCCCGGCGTGGGCTCTTCTACACTGAAGCTTTCTTT
>TRBD1|NA|TRBJ1-5|TRBV2
CASRAGTGKDQPQHF
TGTGCCAGCAGGGCCGGGACAGGGAAGGATCAGCCCCAGCATTTT
>TRBD1|NA|TRBJ1-4|TRBV4-1
CASSQYGTGREKLFF
TGCGCCAGCAGCCAATACGGGACAGGCCGGGAAAAACTGTTTTTT
>TRBD1|NA|TRBJ2-1|TRBV7-3
CASSLTGGAQVF
TGTGCCAGCAGCCTAACAGGGGGCGCTCAGGTCTTC
>TRBD1|NA|TRBJ2-1|TRBV28
CASITTGGLDEQFF
TGTGCCAGCATTACGACAGGGGGCCTCGATGAGCAGTTCTTC
>NA|NA|TRBJ2-5|TRBV15
CATSRVFGAQRKETQYF
TGTGCCACCAGCAGAGTATTCGGCGCCCAGAGAAAAGAGACCCAGTACTTC
>NA|NA|TRBJ2-1|TRBV4-3
CASSQDWGLQFF
TGCGCCAGCAGCCAAGACTGGGGCCTCCAGTTCTTC
>NA|NA|TRBJ1-1|TRBV7-3
CASSRWGTLNTEAFF
TGTGCCAGCAGTCGGTGGGGGACCCTGAACACTGAAGCTTTCTTT
>TRBD2|NA|TRBJ2-1|TRBV4-1
CASSPTASGGYNEQFF
TGCGCCAGCAGCCCCACGGCTAGCGGAGGATACAATGAGCAGTTCTTC
>TRBD1|NA|TRBJ1-1|TRBV29-1
CSVGTGGGTEAFF
TGCAGCGTAGGGACAGGGGGGGGCACTGAAGCTTTCTTT
>TRBD1|once|TRBJ2-7|TRBV6-1
CASSTTGGGYEQYF
TGTGCCAGCAGCACCACAGGGGGAGGCTACGAGCAGTACTTC
>NA|NA|TRBJ2-7|TRBV6-1
CASRMTGTYYEQYF
TGTGCCAGCAGGATGACAGGAACGTACTACGAGCAGTACTTC
>NA|NA|TRBJ2-5|TRBV5-6
CASSMDQDQETQYF
TGTGCCAGCAGTATGGATCAAGACCAAGAGACCCAGTACTTC
>NA|NA|TRBJ2-7|TRBV5-4
CASSLGLGGYEQYF
TGTGCCAGCAGCCTCGGGTTGGGGGGCTACGAGCAGTACTTC
>NA|NA|TRBJ2-7|TRBV20-1
CSVGPYEQYF
TGCAGTGTCGGGCCCTACGAGCAGTACTTC
>NA|NA|TRBJ1-1|TRBV5-1
CASSLARQTEAFF
TGCGCCAGCAGCTTGGCCAGGCAGACTGAAGCTTTCTTT
>NA|NA|TRBJ1-4|TRBV25-1
CASTLSGEKLFF
TGTGCCAGCACACTCTCGGGGGAAAAACTGTTTTTT
>NA|NA|TRBJ2-1|TRBV5-1
CASSLAGDIQYNEQFF
TGCGCCAGCAGCTTGGCAGGTGACATACAGTACAATGAGCAGTTCTTC
>TRBD1|NA|TRBJ1-1|TRBV10-3
CAIRGQVNTEAFF
TGTGCCATCAGAGGACAGGTGAACACTGAAGCTTTCTTT
>NA|NA|TRBJ1-1|TRBV7-3
CASSLGGQLLTEAFF
TGTGCCAGCAGCTTAGGAGGACAGCTCCTCACTGAAGCTTTCTTT
>TRBD2|NA|TRBJ2-1|TRBV19
CASSIPGPSGSVAYNEQFF
TGTGCCAGTAGTATTCCGGGGCCTAGCGGGAGCGTGGCCTACAATGAGCAGTTCTTC
>NA|NA|TRBJ2-7|TRBV7-2
CASSFRTAYEQYF
TGTGCCAGCAGCTTTCGGACAGCCTACGAGCAGTACTTC
>TRBD1|once|TRBJ2-7|TRBV10-2
CASLQGVGPYEQYF
TGCGCCAGCTTACAGGGGGTTGGCCCCTACGAGCAGTACTTC
>NA|once|TRBJ2-4|TRBV27
CASSRLLPGSKNIQYF
TGTGCCAGCAGCCGACTTCTTCCGGGTAGCAAAAACATTCAGTACTTC
>NA|NA|TRBJ1-4|TRBV5-4
CASSYDRDEKLFF
TGTGCCAGCAGCTACGACAGAGATGAAAAACTGTTTTTT
>NA|NA|TRBJ2-1|TRBV5-1
CASSLAGDEQFF
TGCGCCAGCAGCTTAGCGGGTGATGAGCAGTTCTTC
>TRBD2|NA|TRBJ2-1|TRBV4-3
CASSPLADSYNEQFF
TGCGCCAGCAGCCCTCTAGCGGACTCCTACAATGAGCAGTTCTTC
>TRBD1|once|TRBJ2-1|TRBV7-6
CASSSTGTGTNEQFF
TGTGCCAGCAGCTCCACCGGGACAGGGACCAATGAGCAGTTCTTC
>NA|once|TRBJ2-1|TRBV30
CAWSVLAEQFF
TGTGCCTGGAGTGTACTGGCTGAGCAGTTCTTC
>NA|NA|TRBJ2-7|TRBV9
CASSVAAATFYEQYF
TGTGCCAGCAGCGTAGCGGCAGCCACCTTCTACGAGCAGTACTTC